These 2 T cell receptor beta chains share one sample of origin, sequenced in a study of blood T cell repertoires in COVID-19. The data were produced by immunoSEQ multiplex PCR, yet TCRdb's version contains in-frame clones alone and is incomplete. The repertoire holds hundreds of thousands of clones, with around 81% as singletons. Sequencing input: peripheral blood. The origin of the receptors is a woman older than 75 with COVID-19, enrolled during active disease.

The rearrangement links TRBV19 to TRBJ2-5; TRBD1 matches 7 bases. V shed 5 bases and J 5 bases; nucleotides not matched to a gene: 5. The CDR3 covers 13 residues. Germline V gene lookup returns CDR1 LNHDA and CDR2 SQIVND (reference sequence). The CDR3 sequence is CASSPDREETQYF. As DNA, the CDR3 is TGTGCCAGTAGTCCAGACAGGGAGGAGACCCAGTACTTC.

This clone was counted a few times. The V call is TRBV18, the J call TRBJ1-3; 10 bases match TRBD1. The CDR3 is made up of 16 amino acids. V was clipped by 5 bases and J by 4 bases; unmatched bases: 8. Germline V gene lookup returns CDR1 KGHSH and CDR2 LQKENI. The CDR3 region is CASSTDRGKVGNTIYF. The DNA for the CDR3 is TGTGCCAGCTCAACGGACAGGGGGAAAGTGGGAAACACCATATATTTT.